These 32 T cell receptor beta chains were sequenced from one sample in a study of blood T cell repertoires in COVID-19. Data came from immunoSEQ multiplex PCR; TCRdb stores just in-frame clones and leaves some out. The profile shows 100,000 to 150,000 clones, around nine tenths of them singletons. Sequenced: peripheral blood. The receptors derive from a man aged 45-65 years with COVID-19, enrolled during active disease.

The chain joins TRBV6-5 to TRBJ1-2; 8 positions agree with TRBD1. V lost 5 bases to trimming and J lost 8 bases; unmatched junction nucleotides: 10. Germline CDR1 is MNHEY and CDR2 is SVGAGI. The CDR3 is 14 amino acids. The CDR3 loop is CASSRSTGEDGYTF. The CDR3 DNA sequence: TGTGCCAGCAGTCGCTCGACAGGGGAAGACGGCTACACCTTC.

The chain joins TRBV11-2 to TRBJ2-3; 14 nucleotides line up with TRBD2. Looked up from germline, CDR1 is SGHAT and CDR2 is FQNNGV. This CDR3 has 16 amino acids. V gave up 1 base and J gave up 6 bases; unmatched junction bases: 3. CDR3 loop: CASSLGGTSGSDTQYF. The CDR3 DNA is TGTGCCAGCAGCTTAGGAGGGACTAGCGGGAGTGATACGCAGTATTTT.

CDR3 in amino acids: CAWTPIGAGTEAFF. DNA for the CDR3: TGTGCCTGGACTCCCATTGGGGCTGGCACTGAAGCTTTCTTT. V is TRBV30 and J is TRBJ1-1; D possibly corresponds to TRBD1 (5 bases). V gave up 4 bases and J gave up 4 bases, with 16 bases separating them. The germline V gene has CDR1 GTSNPN and CDR2 SVGIG (reference sequence). The CDR3 sequence is 14 residues long.

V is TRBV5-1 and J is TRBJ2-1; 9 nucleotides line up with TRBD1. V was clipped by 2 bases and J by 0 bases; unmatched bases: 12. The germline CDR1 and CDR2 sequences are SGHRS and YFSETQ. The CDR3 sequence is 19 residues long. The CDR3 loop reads CASSFSGRTGASSYNEQFF. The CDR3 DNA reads TGCGCCAGCAGCTTTTCGGGTCGGACAGGGGCAAGCTCCTACAATGAGCAGTTCTTC.

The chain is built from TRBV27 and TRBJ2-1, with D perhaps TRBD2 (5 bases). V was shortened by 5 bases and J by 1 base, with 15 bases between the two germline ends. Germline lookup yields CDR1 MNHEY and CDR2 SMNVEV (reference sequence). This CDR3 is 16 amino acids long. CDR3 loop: CASSPWEFPSYNEQFF. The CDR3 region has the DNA TGTGCCAGCAGTCCCTGGGAGTTCCCATCCTACAATGAGCAGTTCTTC.

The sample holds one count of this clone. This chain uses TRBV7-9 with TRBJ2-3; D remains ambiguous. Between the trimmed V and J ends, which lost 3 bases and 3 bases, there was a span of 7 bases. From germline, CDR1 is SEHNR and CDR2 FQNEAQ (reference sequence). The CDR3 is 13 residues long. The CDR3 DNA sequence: TGTGCCAGCAGCTTGGCACAAACAGATACGCAGTATTTT. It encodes CASSLAQTDTQYF.

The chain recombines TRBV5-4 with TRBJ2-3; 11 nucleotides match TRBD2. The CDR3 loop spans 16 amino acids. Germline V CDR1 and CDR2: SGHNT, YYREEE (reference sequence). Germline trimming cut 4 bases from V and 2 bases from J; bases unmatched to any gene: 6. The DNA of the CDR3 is TGTGCCAGCAGCCGTAAGACTAGCGGGGACACAGATACGCAGTATTTT. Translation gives CASSRKTSGDTDTQYF.

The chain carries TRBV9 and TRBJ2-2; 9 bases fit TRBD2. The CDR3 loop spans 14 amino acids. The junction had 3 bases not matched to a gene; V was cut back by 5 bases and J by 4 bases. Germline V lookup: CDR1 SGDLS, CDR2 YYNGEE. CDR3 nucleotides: TGTGCCAGCAGGGCAGCGGGAGGCACCGGGGAGCTGTTTTTT. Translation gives CASRAAGGTGELFF.

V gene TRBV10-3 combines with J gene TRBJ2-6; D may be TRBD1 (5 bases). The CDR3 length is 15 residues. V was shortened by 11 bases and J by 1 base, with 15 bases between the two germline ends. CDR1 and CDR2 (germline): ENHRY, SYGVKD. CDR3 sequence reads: CAAWGSGSGANVLTF. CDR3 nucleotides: TGTGCCGCGTGGGGCTCAGGGTCTGGGGCCAACGTCCTGACTTTC.

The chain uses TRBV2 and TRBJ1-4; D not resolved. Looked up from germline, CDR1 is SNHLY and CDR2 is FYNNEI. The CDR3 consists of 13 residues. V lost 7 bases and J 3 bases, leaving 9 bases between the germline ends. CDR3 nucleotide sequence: TGTGCCAGCATGACGGACTCTAATGAAAAACTGTTTTTT. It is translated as CASMTDSNEKLFF.

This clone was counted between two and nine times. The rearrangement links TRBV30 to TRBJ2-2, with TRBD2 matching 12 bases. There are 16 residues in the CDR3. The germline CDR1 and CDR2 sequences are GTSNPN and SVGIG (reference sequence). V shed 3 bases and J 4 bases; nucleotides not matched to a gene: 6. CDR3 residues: CAWRPTSGSSTGELFF. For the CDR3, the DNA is TGTGCCTGGAGACCGACTAGCGGGAGTAGCACCGGGGAGCTGTTTTTT. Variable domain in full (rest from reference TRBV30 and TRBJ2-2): SQTIHQWPATLVQPVGSPLSLECTVEGTSNPNLYWYRQAAGRGLQLLFYSVGIGQISSEVPQNLSASRPQDRQFILSSKKLLLSDSGFYLCAWRPTSGSSTGELFFGEGSRLTVL.

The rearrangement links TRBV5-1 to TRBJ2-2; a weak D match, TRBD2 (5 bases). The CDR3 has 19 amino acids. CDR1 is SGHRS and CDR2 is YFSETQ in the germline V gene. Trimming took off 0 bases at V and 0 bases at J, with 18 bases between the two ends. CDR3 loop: CASSLASMAGAANTGELFF. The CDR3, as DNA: TGCGCCAGCAGCTTGGCCTCTATGGCGGGTGCCGCGAACACCGGGGAGCTGTTTTTT.

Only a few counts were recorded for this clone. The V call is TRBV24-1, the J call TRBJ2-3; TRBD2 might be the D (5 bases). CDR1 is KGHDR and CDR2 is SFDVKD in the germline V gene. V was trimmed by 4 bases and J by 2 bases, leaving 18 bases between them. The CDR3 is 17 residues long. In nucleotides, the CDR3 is TGTGCCACCAGTGAAGCGGCCGGGCCCGCATCCACAGATACGCAGTATTTT. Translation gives CATSEAAGPASTDTQYF.

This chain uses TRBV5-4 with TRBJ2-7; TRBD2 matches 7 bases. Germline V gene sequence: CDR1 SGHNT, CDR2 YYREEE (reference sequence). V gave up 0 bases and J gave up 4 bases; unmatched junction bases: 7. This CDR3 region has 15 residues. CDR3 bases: TGTGCCAGCAGCTTGGTGGGAGGGAATAGGTACGAGCAGTACTTC. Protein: CASSLVGGNRYEQYF.

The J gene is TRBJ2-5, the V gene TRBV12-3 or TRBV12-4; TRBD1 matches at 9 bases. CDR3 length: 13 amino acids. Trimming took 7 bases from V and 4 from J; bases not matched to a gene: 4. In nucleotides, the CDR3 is TGTGCCAGCAACAGGGGGCAGGGAGAGACCCAGTACTTC. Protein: CASNRGQGETQYF.

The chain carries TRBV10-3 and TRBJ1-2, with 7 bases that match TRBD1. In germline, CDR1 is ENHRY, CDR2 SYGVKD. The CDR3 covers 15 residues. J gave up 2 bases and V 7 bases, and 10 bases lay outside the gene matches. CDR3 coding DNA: TGTGCCATCAATCGAGACAGGGCATCGAACTATGGCTACACCTTC. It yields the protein CAINRDRASNYGYTF.

This chain's CDR3 is CASSPSRVGTGELFF. Written as DNA, the CDR3 is TGTGCCAGCTCACCATCCAGGGTTGGGACCGGGGAGCTGTTTTTT. This chain joins TRBV18 and TRBJ2-2, with D perhaps matching TRBD1 (5 bases). The germline V gene encodes CDR1 KGHSH and CDR2 LQKENI. There are 15 residues in the CDR3. The V end was cut by 2 bases, the J end by 5 bases, with 12 bases between. The whole variable domain, filled in from reference TRBV18 and TRBJ2-2, reads NAGVMQNPRHLVRRRGQEARLRCSPMKGHSHVYWYRQLPEEGLKFMVYLQKENIIDESGMPKERFSAEFPKEGPSILRIQQVVRGDSAAYFCASSPSRVGTGELFFGEGSRLTVL.

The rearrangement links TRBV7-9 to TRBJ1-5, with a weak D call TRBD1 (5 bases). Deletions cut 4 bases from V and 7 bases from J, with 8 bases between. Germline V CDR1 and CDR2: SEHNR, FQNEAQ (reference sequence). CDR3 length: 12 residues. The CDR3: CASSSQGQPQHF. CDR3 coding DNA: TGTGCCAGCAGCTCGCAGGGACAGCCCCAGCATTTT.

The CDR3 region has the DNA TGTGCCAGCTCACCGACAGCCGGTAATGAAAAACTGTTTTTT. Translating gives CASSPTAGNEKLFF. The chain recombines TRBV18 with TRBJ1-4; possibly TRBD1 for D (5 bases). V lost 3 bases, J lost 4 bases, and 9 bases lay in between. The V gene's germline CDR1 is KGHSH and CDR2 LQKENI. The CDR3 extends over 14 amino acids. The full variable domain, completed using reference TRBV18 and TRBJ1-4, is NAGVMQNPRHLVRRRGQEARLRCSPMKGHSHVYWYRQLPEEGLKFMVYLQKENIIDESGMPKERFSAEFPKEGPSILRIQQVVRGDSAAYFCASSPTAGNEKLFFGSGTQLSVL.

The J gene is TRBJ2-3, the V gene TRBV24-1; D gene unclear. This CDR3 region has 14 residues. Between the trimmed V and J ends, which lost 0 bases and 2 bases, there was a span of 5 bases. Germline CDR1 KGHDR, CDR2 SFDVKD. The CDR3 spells CATSDLDTTDTQYF. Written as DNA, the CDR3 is TGTGCCACCAGTGATTTGGACACCACAGATACGCAGTATTTT.

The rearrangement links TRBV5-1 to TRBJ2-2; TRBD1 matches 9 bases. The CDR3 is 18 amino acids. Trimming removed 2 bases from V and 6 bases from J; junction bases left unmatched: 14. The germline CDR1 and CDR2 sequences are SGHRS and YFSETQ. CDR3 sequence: CASSFTLRDRVAAGELFF. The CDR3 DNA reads TGCGCCAGCAGCTTTACCCTCCGGGACAGGGTGGCAGCCGGGGAGCTGTTTTTT.

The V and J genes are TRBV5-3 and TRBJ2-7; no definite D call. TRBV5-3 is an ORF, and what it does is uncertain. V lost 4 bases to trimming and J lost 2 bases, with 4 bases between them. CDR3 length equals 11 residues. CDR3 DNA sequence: TGTGCCAGAAGCGCGCCCTACGAGCAGTACGTC. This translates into CARSAPYEQYV.

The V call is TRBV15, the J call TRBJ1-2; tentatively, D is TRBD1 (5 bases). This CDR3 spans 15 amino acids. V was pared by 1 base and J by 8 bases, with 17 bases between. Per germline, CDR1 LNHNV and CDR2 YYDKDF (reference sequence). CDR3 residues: CATSRGGVGGQGYTF. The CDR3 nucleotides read TGTGCCACCAGCAGAGGGGGGGTGGGCGGACAAGGCTACACCTTC.

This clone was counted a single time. The CDR3: CASSWDRAYNEQFF. The DNA of the CDR3 is TGTGCCAGCAGCTGGGACAGGGCCTACAATGAGCAGTTCTTC. This sequence joins TRBV11-2 and TRBJ2-1; 9 bases fit TRBD1. Germline trimming cut 4 bases from V and 2 bases from J; bases unmatched to any gene: 0. Germline V gene data show CDR1 as SGHAT and CDR2 as FQNNGV. The CDR3 consists of 14 residues.

The DNA of the CDR3 is TGTGCCAGCAGCCAAGATGAGCAGGGGAACGGAAACACCATATATTTT. Its translation: CASSQDEQGNGNTIYF. V usage is TRBV14 and J usage is TRBJ1-3, with D maybe TRBD1 (6 bases). CDR1 is SGHDN and CDR2 is FVKESK in the germline V gene. The CDR3 covers 16 residues. The V end lost 0 bases, the J end lost 4 bases, and 13 bases lay between the germline ends. The complete variable domain, with remaining parts taken from reference TRBV14 and TRBJ1-3, reads EAGVTQFPSHSVIEKGQTVTLRCDPISGHDNLYWYRRVMGKEIKFLLHFVKESKQDESGMPNNRFLAERTGGTYSTLKVQPAELEDSGVYFCASSQDEQGNGNTIYFGEGSWLTVV.

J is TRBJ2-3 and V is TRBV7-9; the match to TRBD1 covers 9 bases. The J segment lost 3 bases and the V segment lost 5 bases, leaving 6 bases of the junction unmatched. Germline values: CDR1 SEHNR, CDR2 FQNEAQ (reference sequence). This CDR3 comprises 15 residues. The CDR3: CASSRGTGQTDTQYF. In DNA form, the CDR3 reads TGTGCCAGCAGCCGCGGGACAGGGCAAACAGATACGCAGTATTTT.

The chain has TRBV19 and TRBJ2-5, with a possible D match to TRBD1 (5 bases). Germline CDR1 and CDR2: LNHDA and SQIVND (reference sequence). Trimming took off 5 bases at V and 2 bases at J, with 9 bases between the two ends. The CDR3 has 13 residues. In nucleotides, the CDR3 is TGTGCCAGTAGTTTCGGACATCAAGAGACCCAGTACTTC. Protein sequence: CASSFGHQETQYF.

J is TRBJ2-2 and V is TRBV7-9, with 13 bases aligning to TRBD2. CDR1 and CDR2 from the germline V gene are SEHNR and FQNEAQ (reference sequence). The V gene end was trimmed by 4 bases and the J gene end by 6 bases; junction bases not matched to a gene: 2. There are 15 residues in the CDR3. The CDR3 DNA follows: TGTGCCAGCAGCTGGACTAGCGGGAGCGCCGGGGAGCTGTTTTTT. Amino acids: CASSWTSGSAGELFF. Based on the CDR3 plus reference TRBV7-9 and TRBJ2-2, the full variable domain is DTGVSQNPRHKITKRGQNVTFRCDPISEHNRLYWYRQTLGQGPEFLTYFQNEAQLEKSRLLSDRFSAERPKGSFSTLEIQRTEQGDSAMYLCASSWTSGSAGELFFGEGSRLTVL.

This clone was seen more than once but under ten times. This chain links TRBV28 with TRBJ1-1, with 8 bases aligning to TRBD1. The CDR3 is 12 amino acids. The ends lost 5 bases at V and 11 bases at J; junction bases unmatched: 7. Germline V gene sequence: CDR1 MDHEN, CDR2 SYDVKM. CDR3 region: CASSLDRARAFF. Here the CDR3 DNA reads TGTGCCAGCAGTCTGGACAGGGCAAGGGCTTTCTTT.

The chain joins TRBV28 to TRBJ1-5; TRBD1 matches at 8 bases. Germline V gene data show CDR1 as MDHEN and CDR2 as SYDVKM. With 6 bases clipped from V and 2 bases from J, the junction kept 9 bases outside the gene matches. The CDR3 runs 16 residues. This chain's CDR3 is CASRPPRGQGNQPQHF. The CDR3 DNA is TGTGCCAGCAGACCCCCCAGGGGGCAGGGCAATCAGCCCCAGCATTTT.

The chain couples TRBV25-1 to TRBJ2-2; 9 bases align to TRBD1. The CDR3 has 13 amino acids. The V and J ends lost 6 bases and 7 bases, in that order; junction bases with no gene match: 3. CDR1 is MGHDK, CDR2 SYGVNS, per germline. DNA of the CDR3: TGTGCCAGCAGCGGACAGGGGCTCGGGGAGCTGTTTTTT. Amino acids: CASSGQGLGELFF.

The chain's CDR3 is CASSLGAGSKNTEAFF. The DNA of the CDR3 is TGTGCCAGCAGCTTAGGGGCAGGCTCAAAGAACACTGAAGCTTTCTTT. The chain links TRBV13 to TRBJ1-1; no reliable D call. The CDR3 loop spans 16 amino acids. V lost 0 bases, J lost 1 base, and 12 bases lay in between. Germline V CDR1 and CDR2: PRHDT, FYEKMQ (reference sequence).